This T cell receptor (beta chain) emerged from a study of control samples from healthy donors and cancer patients. Some clones are missing from TCRdb's copy, which holds only in-frame ones; the method was immunoSEQ multiplex PCR. The table records about 140,000 clones, about 90% of them present only once. V was pared by 5 bases and J by 8 bases, with 12 bases between. Per the germline V gene, CDR1 is LNHDA and CDR2 is SQIVND (reference sequence). The CDR3 extends over 12 amino acids. The source of this sequence is a man aged 18 to 29 in good health. This chain joins TRBV19 and TRBJ1-1; D may be TRBD1 (5 bases). Sequenced material: blood. In DNA, the CDR3 is TGTGCCAGTAGTCCAAGGGACGGGGAAGCTTTCTTT. Translated: CASSPRDGEAFF. The full variable domain, with the rest looked up from reference TRBV19 and TRBJ1-1, is DGGITQSPKYLFRKEGQNVTLSCEQNLNHDAMYWYRQDPGQGLRLIYYSQIVNDFQKGDIAEGYSVSREKKESFPLTVTSAQKNPTAFYLCASSPRDGEAFFGQGTRLTVV.